These 23 T cell receptor beta chains share one sample of origin, sequenced in a study of cytomegalovirus exposure and HLA in healthy donors. PCR involved 60 Vbeta and 13 Jbeta primers. Sequencing was performed with immunoSEQ multiplex PCR; in TCRdb, only in-frame clones are kept and a portion is missing. The sample yields about 140,000 clones, 65% to 85% seen once. Sequenced material: PBMCs. The receptor set was obtained from a man aged 18 to 35 in good health and CMV-seronegative.

The V gene is TRBV27, the J gene TRBJ2-3, with a tentative D call TRBD2 (5 bases). This CDR3 is 15 amino acids long. Germline loops: CDR1 MNHEY, CDR2 SMNVEV (reference sequence). V lost 7 bases to trimming and J lost 3 bases, with 17 bases between them. As DNA, the CDR3 is TGTGCCAGCACTCCTCACGGGGTGAGGACAGATACGCAGTATTTT. It translates to CASTPHGVRTDTQYF.

CDR3 residues: CSVEDRLAGWDTVNYGYTF. CDR3 sequence (DNA): TGCAGCGTTGAAGATCGCCTGGCAGGGTGGGACACGGTTAACTATGGCTACACCTTC. The rearrangement uses TRBV29-1 and TRBJ1-2; tentative D call: TRBD1 (6 bases). V lost 0 bases and J 1 base, leaving 24 bases between the germline ends. The germline CDR1 and CDR2 sequences are SQVTM and ANQGSEA. This CDR3 is 19 amino acids long.

This clone has only a few counts. The chain carries TRBV7-2 and TRBJ1-4; D remains unclear. Per germline, CDR1 SGHTA and CDR2 FQGNSA. There are 14 residues in the CDR3. Trimming left V 2 bases short and J 3 bases short, with 7 bases between. The CDR3 spells CASSLNSPNEKLFF. The DNA of the CDR3 is TGTGCCAGCAGCTTAAACAGTCCTAATGAAAAACTGTTTTTT.

The chain links TRBV5-4 to TRBJ2-5; 7 positions match TRBD2. V trimming: 0 bases; J trimming: 3 bases; junction bases outside the gene matches: 8. The CDR3 totals 16 residues. Germline V CDR1 and CDR2: SGHNT, YYREEE (reference sequence). The CDR3 region is CASSLGPSGGEETQYF. The DNA for the CDR3 is TGTGCCAGCAGCTTGGGCCCCTCGGGGGGTGAAGAGACCCAGTACTTC.

This chain links TRBV5-5 with TRBJ2-3; D is perhaps TRBD1 (6 bases). This CDR3 has 14 residues. The V gene's germline CDR1 is SGHKS and CDR2 YYEKEE (reference sequence). The V and J ends lost 4 bases and 2 bases respectively, with 11 bases between them. This CDR3 reads CASSPGQYTDTQYF. CDR3 DNA: TGTGCCAGCAGCCCTGGACAGTACACAGATACGCAGTATTTT.

A remark on this clone: Other DNA sequences in this sample translate to the same CDR3. The chain uses TRBV10-3 and TRBJ1-6; D is possibly TRBD1 (6 bases). Germline V lookup: CDR1 ENHRY, CDR2 SYGVKD. V lost 7 bases and J 4 bases, leaving 11 bases between the germline ends. The length of the CDR3 is 14 residues. The CDR3 bases are TGTGCCATCAATTCGGACAGTTATAATTCACCCCTCCACTTT. Translating it yields CAINSDSYNSPLHF.

The chain has TRBV5-1 and TRBJ1-6; 9 positions match TRBD1. This CDR3 spans 15 amino acids. V shed 2 bases and J 8 bases; nucleotides not matched to a gene: 5. Per germline, CDR1 SGHRS and CDR2 YFSETQ. DNA for the CDR3: TGCGCCAGCAGCTTCCGGACAGGGGAGGATTCACCCCTCCACTTT. Protein: CASSFRTGEDSPLHF.

V gene TRBV10-3 combines with J gene TRBJ2-5; D might be TRBD1 or TRBD2, each matching 5 bases. Germline V CDR1 and CDR2: ENHRY, SYGVKD. V was shortened by 10 bases and J by 5 bases, with 14 bases between the two germline ends. The CDR3 covers 12 residues. In DNA, the CDR3 is TGTGCCACCAGAGGGGAAGCCGAGACCCAGTACTTC. Amino acids: CATRGEAETQYF.

In its sample, this clone was seen a few times. The CDR3 here is CASSQDPGLGEKLFF. The DNA of the CDR3 is TGCGCCAGCAGCCAAGATCCCGGACTTGGTGAAAAACTGTTTTTT. The V and J genes are TRBV4-1 and TRBJ1-4; D unclear. The V end was cut by 0 bases, the J end by 7 bases, with 12 bases between. The CDR3 covers 15 residues. The germline V gene encodes CDR1 MGHRA and CDR2 YSYEKL.

The V and J genes are TRBV7-2 and TRBJ2-1; D is ambiguous. The germline CDR1 and CDR2 sequences are SGHTA and FQGNSA. V gave up 5 bases and J gave up 3 bases, with 11 bases separating them. The CDR3 contains 14 residues. DNA for the CDR3: TGTGCCAGCAGCCCCCGCACCTACTACAATGAGCAGTTCTTC. Translation: CASSPRTYYNEQFF.

The chain is built from TRBV7-2 and TRBJ1-6; weak D call: TRBD1 (5 bases). With 1 base removed from V and 7 bases from J, the gap between germline ends came to 17 bases. The CDR3 consists of 17 residues. Germline V gene lookup returns CDR1 SGHTA and CDR2 FQGNSA. The CDR3 nucleotides are TGTGCCAGCAGCTTAGTACGGGCGGGGGGGTGGAATTCACCCCTCCACTTT. Protein: CASSLVRAGGWNSPLHF.

V usage is TRBV4-3 and J usage is TRBJ1-1, with 8 nucleotides matching TRBD1. The CDR3 loop spans 15 amino acids. CDR1 is LGHNA and CDR2 is YSLEER in the germline V gene. V shed 4 bases and J 1 base; nucleotides not matched to a gene: 5. This chain's CDR3 is CASSRGQGSNTEAFF. The CDR3 DNA follows: TGCGCCAGCAGCCGAGGACAGGGTTCGAACACTGAAGCTTTCTTT.

The gene calls are TRBV30 and TRBJ2-5; D may be TRBD1 (6 bases). The J call may be faulty, since TRBJ2-7 better matches the DNA end. Per the germline V gene, CDR1 is GTSNPN and CDR2 is SVGIG (reference sequence). The CDR3 covers 13 residues. The DNA for the CDR3 is TGTGCCGGCTACCGGGACACCTCCTACGAGCAGTACTTC. It codes for CAGYRDTSYEQYF.

This clone appeared a single time. Its ends do not fully match the called genes, so a read error is possible. The rearrangement links TRBV11-3 to TRBJ1-1; D perhaps matches TRBD1 (5 bases). This CDR3 spans 13 amino acids. From germline, CDR1 is SGHNT and CDR2 YENEEA. As DNA, the CDR3 is TGTGCCAGCAGCTTGACAGTGAACCCTGAAGCTTTCTTT. This codes for CASSLTVNPEAFF.

The chain is built from TRBV18 and TRBJ2-4; tentatively, D is TRBD2 (6 bases). Trimming removed 4 bases from V and 10 bases from J, with 17 bases in between. CDR3 length equals 14 residues. Germline CDR1 reads KGHSH; CDR2 reads LQKENI. The DNA of the CDR3 is TGTGCCAGCTCACGGGAAAATCCCCGGGAGATTCAGTACTTC. It translates to CASSRENPREIQYF. The variable domain in full, with the rest retrieved from reference TRBV18 and TRBJ2-4, is NAGVMQNPRHLVRRRGQEARLRCSPMKGHSHVYWYRQLPEEGLKFMVYLQKENIIDESGMPKERFSAEFPKEGPSILRIQQVVRGDSAAYFCASSRENPREIQYFGAGTRLSVL.

The chain has TRBV27 and TRBJ1-1; 7 bases fit TRBD1. The CDR3 has 15 residues. With 2 bases clipped from V and 1 base from J, the junction kept 4 bases outside the gene matches. Germline V CDR1 and CDR2: MNHEY, SMNVEV (reference sequence). DNA for the CDR3: TGTGCCAGCAGTTTAGGTAGGGGGCCGAACACTGAAGCTTTCTTT. This gives the protein CASSLGRGPNTEAFF.

This clone was seen a handful of times. The rearrangement uses TRBV6-1 and TRBJ1-2, with D possibly TRBD1 on 5 matching bases. This CDR3 spans 12 amino acids. V shed 10 bases and J shed 8 bases, with 17 bases lying between them. The germline V gene has CDR1 MNHNS and CDR2 SASEGT. The CDR3, as DNA: TGTGCCACCTATGGTCCGGGGGGGGGCTACACCTTC. It specifies CATYGPGGGYTF.

J is TRBJ1-2 and V is TRBV19; D is undetermined. Trimming pared 3 bases from V and 0 bases from J, leaving 11 bases between. Germline V lookup: CDR1 LNHDA, CDR2 SQIVND (reference sequence). The CDR3 runs to 15 residues. CDR3 residues: CASSIDGLANYGYTF. CDR3 DNA sequence: TGTGCCAGTAGTATCGACGGTCTAGCTAACTATGGCTACACCTTC.

The chain joins TRBV7-9 to TRBJ1-2, with D possibly being TRBD1 (6 bases). There are 15 residues in the CDR3. The V end lost 4 bases, the J end lost 3 bases, and 15 bases lay between the germline ends. Per germline, CDR1 SEHNR and CDR2 FQNEAQ (reference sequence). The CDR3: CASSYLPGQDYGYTF. The DNA for the CDR3 is TGTGCCAGCAGCTACCTACCGGGACAAGACTATGGCTACACCTTC.

Remarks on this clone: The sample holds other DNA sequences that translate to the same CDR3. The chain employs TRBV15 and TRBJ2-1; 9 bases match TRBD1. CDR3 length: 15 amino acids. Germline CDR1 and CDR2: LNHNV and YYDKDF (reference sequence). With 2 bases clipped from V and 12 bases from J, the junction kept 11 bases outside the gene matches. The CDR3 DNA reads TGTGCCACCAGCAGACACCGCCCCTCGACAGGGGGGCAGTTCTTC. Its translation: CATSRHRPSTGGQFF.

The chain is built from TRBV19 and TRBJ1-6; no clear D. Germline V gene sequence: CDR1 LNHDA, CDR2 SQIVND (reference sequence). V lost 7 bases, J lost 9 bases, and 19 bases lay in between. The CDR3 spans 15 residues. Here the CDR3 DNA reads TGTGCCAGTAATTTATCCGGAAGAGCGGGTTCACCCCTCCACTTT. Amino acids: CASNLSGRAGSPLHF.

The chain employs TRBV29-1 and TRBJ2-1; 9 nucleotides line up with TRBD1. Germline V gene data show CDR1 as SQVTM and CDR2 as ANQGSEA. The CDR3 spans 14 residues. The ends lost 7 bases at V and 8 bases at J; junction bases unmatched: 12. CDR3 in amino acids: CSAEGQGGSDEQFF. For the CDR3, the DNA is TGCAGCGCCGAGGGACAGGGCGGGAGTGATGAGCAGTTCTTC.

This clone was counted a single time. The V gene is TRBV5-5, the J gene TRBJ2-5; TRBD1 aligns across 9 bases. CDR1 is SGHKS, CDR2 YYEKEE, per germline (reference sequence). Germline trimming cut 4 bases from V and 5 bases from J; bases unmatched to any gene: 9. The CDR3 spans 15 residues. CDR3 nucleotides: TGTGCCAGCAGCGTATTAACAGGGGGCCGGGAGACCCAGTACTTC. Translated: CASSVLTGGRETQYF.